The 17 T cell receptor beta chains below were found in one sample sequenced in a study of blood T cell repertoires in COVID-19. Method: immunoSEQ multiplex PCR; TCRdb's copy keeps in-frame clones and lacks some. The sample records around 150,000 clones, about 86% being singletons. Material for sequencing was peripheral blood. The receptors come from a woman in her sixties or seventies with active or convalescent COVID-19.

J is TRBJ1-6 and V is TRBV10-3, with D possibly matching TRBD1 (5 bases). The CDR3 is made up of 14 amino acids. The V and J ends lost 0 bases and 5 bases respectively, with 5 bases between them. The germline V gene encodes CDR1 ENHRY and CDR2 SYGVKD. The chain's CDR3 is CAISESRDNSPLHF. Written as DNA, the CDR3 is TGTGCCATCAGTGAGTCCAGGGATAATTCACCCCTCCACTTT.

This chain uses TRBV6-5 with TRBJ2-7, with a possible D match to TRBD2 (5 bases). The germline gives CDR1 MNHEY, CDR2 SVGAGI. V dropped 0 bases and J dropped 4 bases, with 13 bases sitting between them. This CDR3 comprises 15 residues. CDR3 in amino acids: CASSYSRVARYEQYF. In DNA, the CDR3 is TGTGCCAGCAGTTACTCGCGGGTGGCCCGGTACGAGCAGTACTTC.

The V and J genes are TRBV28 and TRBJ1-1, with 8 positions matching TRBD1. J lost 3 bases, V lost 6 bases, and 6 bases had no gene match. CDR1 is MDHEN, CDR2 SYDVKM, per germline. CDR3 length: 14 amino acids. CDR3 protein: CASRNQQGDTEAFF. The CDR3 DNA sequence: TGTGCCAGCAGAAATCAACAGGGGGACACTGAAGCTTTCTTT.

The rearrangement links TRBV3-1 (or the pseudogene TRBV3-2) to TRBJ1-4; 9 bases fit TRBD1. After removal of 3 bases from V and 7 bases from J, the junction contained 9 bases not matched to a gene. CDR3 length: 16 residues. Germline-derived CDR1 and CDR2 are LGHDT and YNNKEL (reference sequence). The CDR3 DNA is TGTGCCAGCAGCCAGTTGGGGACAGGGAGTAGTGAAAAACTGTTTTTT. Translated, it gives CASSQLGTGSSEKLFF.

This clone is a singleton in its sample. The V call is TRBV4-1, the J call TRBJ1-2; 8 bases line up with TRBD1. This CDR3 comprises 15 residues. J gave up 7 bases and V 1 base, and 8 bases lay outside the gene matches. Germline-derived CDR1 and CDR2 are MGHRA and YSYEKL. The CDR3 reads CASSQAGTGLGGYTF. CDR3 DNA: TGCGCCAGCAGCCAAGCCGGGACAGGACTGGGTGGCTACACCTTC.

This rearrangement joins TRBV7-6 to TRBJ2-7; TRBD2 matches 16 bases. Looked up from germline, CDR1 is SGHVS and CDR2 is FNYEAQ. The J segment lost 5 bases and the V segment lost 2 bases, leaving 9 bases of the junction unmatched. The CDR3 consists of 18 residues. Written as DNA, the CDR3 is TGTGCCAGCAGCTTATTCCCCGGGACTAGCGGGAGGGGAGACGAGCAGTACTTC. Translated: CASSLFPGTSGRGDEQYF.

The chain uses TRBV28 and TRBJ2-1, with 10 bases matching TRBD2. Trimming at V came to 6 bases and at J to 8 bases, leaving 7 bases not matched to a gene. CDR1 and CDR2 from the germline V gene are MDHEN and SYDVKM. The CDR3 extends over 14 amino acids. The CDR3 region is CASSAGAGGYEQFF. The CDR3 DNA sequence: TGTGCCAGCAGCGCTGGAGCGGGGGGGTATGAGCAGTTCTTC.

The V gene is TRBV5-6, the J gene TRBJ1-1, with D tentatively TRBD1 (5 bases). The CDR3 has 13 amino acids. The V end lost 3 bases, the J end lost 7 bases, and 13 bases lay between the germline ends. CDR1 and CDR2 (germline): SGHDT, YYEEEE. The CDR3 reads CASSYLREGEAFF. Written as DNA, the CDR3 is TGTGCCAGCAGCTACCTCAGGGAAGGTGAAGCTTTCTTT.

The J gene is TRBJ2-7, the V gene TRBV28; 7 positions match TRBD1. V shed 6 bases and J 3 bases; nucleotides not matched to a gene: 2. The CDR3 length is 12 residues. Germline V gene sequence: CDR1 MDHEN, CDR2 SYDVKM. CDR3 protein: CASRQGYYEQYF. Here the CDR3 DNA reads TGTGCCAGCAGACAGGGGTACTACGAGCAGTACTTC. The entire variable domain, with the rest obtained from reference TRBV28 and TRBJ2-7, is as follows: DVKVTQSSRYLVKRTGEKVFLECVQDMDHENMFWYRQDPGLGLRLIYFSYDVKMKEKGDIPEGYSVSREKKERFSLILESASTNQTSMYLCASRQGYYEQYFGPGTRLTVT.

The chain links TRBV27 to TRBJ1-5; the D is unclear. CDR3 size: 14 residues. Deletions cut 4 bases from V and 0 bases from J, with 7 bases between. CDR1 and CDR2 from the germline V gene are MNHEY and SMNVEV (reference sequence). CDR3 DNA sequence: TGTGCCAGCAGTTATGGGAGTAGCAATCAGCCCCAGCATTTT. It yields the protein CASSYGSSNQPQHF.

The chain links TRBV19 to TRBJ1-1; unclear D gene. This CDR3 is 17 amino acids long. V lost 3 bases, J lost 1 base, and 18 bases lay in between. Germline V gene data show CDR1 as LNHDA and CDR2 as SQIVND (reference sequence). In DNA, the CDR3 is TGTGCCAGTAGTATGGATTCCGGACTCCGGAGGAACACTGAAGCTTTCTTT. Residues: CASSMDSGLRRNTEAFF.

This CDR3 is CASRTAPGFNYGYTF. In nucleotides, the CDR3 is TGTGCCAGCCGGACAGCCCCGGGATTCAACTATGGCTACACCTTC. The rearrangement links TRBV2 to TRBJ1-2; perhaps TRBD1 as D (6 bases). Germline V gives CDR1 SNHLY, CDR2 FYNNEI. V lost 8 bases, J lost 2 bases, and 18 bases lay in between. There are 15 residues in the CDR3. The full variable domain, rest sourced from reference TRBV2 and TRBJ1-2, is EPEVTQTPSHQVTQMGQEVILRCVPISNHLYFYWYRQILGQKVEFLVSFYNNEISEKSEIFDDQFSVERPDGSNFTLKIRSTKLEDSAMYFCASRTAPGFNYGYTFGSGTRLTVV.

This clone was counted only a few times. The identical CDR3 is also encoded by other nucleotide sequences in the sample. This rearrangement joins TRBV5-1 to TRBJ1-6, with D perhaps TRBD1 (5 bases). CDR1 and CDR2 (germline): SGHRS, YFSETQ. V was cut by 0 bases and J by 10 bases, with 8 bases left in between. The CDR3 contains 13 residues. The CDR3 DNA follows: TGCGCCAGCAGCTTGGCAGGGCGATCACCCCTCCACTTT. This gives the protein CASSLAGRSPLHF.

The genes are TRBV13 and TRBJ2-7, with 11 positions matching TRBD1. The CDR3 length is 13 residues. CDR1 and CDR2 from the germline V gene are PRHDT and FYEKMQ (reference sequence). V trimming: 5 bases; J trimming: 6 bases; junction bases outside the gene matches: 3. As DNA, the CDR3 is TGTGCCAGCAGCCTCGGGACAGGGGGCGAGCAGTACTTC. This sequence encodes CASSLGTGGEQYF.

V is TRBV4-1 and J is TRBJ2-1; 10 bases align to TRBD2. The CDR3 sequence is 15 residues long. Germline CDR1 MGHRA, CDR2 YSYEKL. Germline trimming cut 1 base from V and 9 bases from J; bases unmatched to any gene: 6. The CDR3 spells CASSQGTSGRGEQFF. CDR3 coding DNA: TGCGCCAGCAGCCAAGGGACTAGCGGTAGGGGTGAGCAGTTCTTC.

The chain links TRBV3-1 (or the pseudogene TRBV3-2) to TRBJ2-3, with D possibly being TRBD2 (6 bases). Per germline, CDR1 LGHDT and CDR2 YNNKEL (reference sequence). The CDR3 is 14 amino acids. V was cut by 6 bases and J by 4 bases, with 14 bases left in between. This CDR3 is CASSRDPGADTQYF. CDR3 bases: TGTGCCAGCAGTCGGGACCCGGGGGCAGATACGCAGTATTTT.

This sequence joins TRBV3-1 (or the pseudogene TRBV3-2) and TRBJ2-7; tentatively, D is TRBD2 (7 bases). This CDR3 comprises 16 residues. Germline V gene sequence: CDR1 LGHDT, CDR2 YNNKEL (reference sequence). Trimming left V 2 bases short and J 11 bases short, with 25 bases between. For the CDR3, the DNA is TGTGCCAGCAGCCAACTCTTTCTGGGGGCGGGAGTGGAGGAGTACTTC. Translating gives CASSQLFLGAGVEEYF.